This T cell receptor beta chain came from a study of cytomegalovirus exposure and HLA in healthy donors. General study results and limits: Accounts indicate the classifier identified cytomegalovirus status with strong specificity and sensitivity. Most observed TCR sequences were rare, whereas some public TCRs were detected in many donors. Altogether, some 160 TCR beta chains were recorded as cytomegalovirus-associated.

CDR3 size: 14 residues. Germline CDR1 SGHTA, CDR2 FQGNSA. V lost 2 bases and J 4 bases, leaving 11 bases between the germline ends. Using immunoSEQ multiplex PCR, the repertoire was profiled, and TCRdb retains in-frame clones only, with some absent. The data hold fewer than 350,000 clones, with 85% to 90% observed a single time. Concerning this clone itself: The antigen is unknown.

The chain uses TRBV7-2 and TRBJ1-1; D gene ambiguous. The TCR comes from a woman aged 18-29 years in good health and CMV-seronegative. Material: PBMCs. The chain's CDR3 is CASSLRRGSTEAFF. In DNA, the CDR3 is TGTGCCAGCAGCTTACGGCGCGGTAGCACTGAAGCTTTCTTT.